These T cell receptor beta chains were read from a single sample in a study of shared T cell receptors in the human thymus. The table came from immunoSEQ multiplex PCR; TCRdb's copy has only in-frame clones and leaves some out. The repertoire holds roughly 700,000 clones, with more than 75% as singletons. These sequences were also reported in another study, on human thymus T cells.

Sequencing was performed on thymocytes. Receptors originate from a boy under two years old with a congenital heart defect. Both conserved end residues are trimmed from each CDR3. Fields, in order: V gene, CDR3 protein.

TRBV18	ASSLTSGDNNEQF
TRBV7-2	ASSLGAGDSYEQY
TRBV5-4	ASSLADRGSSGNTIY
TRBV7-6	ASSSRAGGKFTDTQY
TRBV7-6	ASSQKGAEGTEAF
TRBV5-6	ASSPRTSGRGGQF
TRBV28	ASSPIIPPSGGTEAF
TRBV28	ASSLDRVRRDYGYT
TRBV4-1	ASSQGDNPSSYNEQF
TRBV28	ASSAGTASYNEQF
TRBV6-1	ASSVRTLAKNIQY
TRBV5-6	ASSDSGRELF
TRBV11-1	ASSSGLAGVNPGWETQY
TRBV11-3	ASSLEGGTDTQY
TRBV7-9	ASSVSDYQETQY
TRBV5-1	ASSSPTYEQY
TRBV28	ASSLKDRGWQPQH
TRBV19	ASSVDRANEKLF
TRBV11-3	ASSSYHNEQF
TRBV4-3	ASSQDLAPYTDTQY
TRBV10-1	ASSGLAGAHEQY
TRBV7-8	ASSLVGGLYEQY
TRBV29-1	SVAGQSYEQY
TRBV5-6	ASSLQREGSYEQY
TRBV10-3	ATRGGYNEQF
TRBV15	ATSRVSLASTGELF
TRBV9	ASTPGTEALLETQY
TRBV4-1	ASSQSAGPDTQY
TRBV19	ASRHTGAPGNTIY
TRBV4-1	ASSQRSRLAGDPGELF
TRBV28	ASSHKDDRDLNYGYT
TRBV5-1	ASSQDRTGGYEQY
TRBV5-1	ASSRGQSTEAF
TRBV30	AWILEAGLPLGRY
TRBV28	ASSFPGQGLYEQY
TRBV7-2	AGAGVSSYNEQF
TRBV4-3	ASSHSLAGAGLVYEQY
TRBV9	ASSPGGGGSYEQY
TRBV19	ASSIGVAGKGNEQF
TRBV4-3	ASSQEPYGLEETQY
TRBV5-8	ASSSGLAAYEQY
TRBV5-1	ASSHDRGRYEQY
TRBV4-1	ASSQVGNRDTEAF
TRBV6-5	ASSYSFKGVDEQY
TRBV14	ASSPHVGPSSGNTIY
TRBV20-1	STSGAYEQY
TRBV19	ASSIVARGLYEQF
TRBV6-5	ASSYSRGYEQY